The following is a TCR beta chain sequence with its context. The antigen is not known. Using immunoSEQ multiplex PCR, the repertoire was profiled, and TCRdb retains in-frame clones only, with some absent. The repertoire holds about 60,000 clones, around 87% seen once, with around 3.7% in the top ten. Enrollment shut out patients with autoimmune disease history or systemic immunosuppression. The record originates from a study of OX40 agonist ivuxolimab in advanced cancers. The wider study: Partial responses were achieved by three patients: one hepatocellular carcinoma, two cutaneous melanoma.

CDR1 is SQVTM, CDR2 ANQGSEA, per germline. This CDR3 region has 11 residues. Study findings and constraints: At doses 0.1 to 3.0 mg/kg, CD4+ and CD8+ clones expanded.

This sequence originates from an adult with an advanced solid tumor such as melanoma, head and neck, liver or kidney cancer. The chain is built from TRBV29-1 and TRBJ2-1; D may be TRBD1 (6 bases). Sequencing was performed on CD4+ or CD8+ T cells sorted from blood, taken in a trial of the OX40 agonist ivuxolimab. This CDR3 is CTTTQGAEQFF. The CDR3 region has the DNA TGCACTACCACACAGGGCGCTGAGCAGTTCTTC.